This TCR beta chain came from a study of blood T cell repertoires in COVID-19. Study background: The United States, Italy and Spain were the sources of the acute and convalescent COVID-19 samples.

Original data processing: Estimates of nucleated cell counts were drawn from the amplification of reference gene primers. Sequencing used immunoSEQ multiplex PCR; TCRdb keeps in-frame clones, though not all of them. Clonal size and the V and J genes are those of that table, whereas D and trimming came from the DNA. The sample includes tens of thousands of clones, 75% to 90% of them seen just once. Looked up from germline, CDR1 is SGHTA and CDR2 is FQGNSA. V was cut by 2 bases and J by 4 bases, with 13 bases left in between. The CDR3 sequence is 15 residues long. This receptor was identified in a human donor with active COVID-19. The donor label of this sample is uncertain. The chain has TRBV7-2 and TRBJ2-3; D possibly corresponds to TRBD1 (5 bases). Sequencing was done on a sample of peripheral blood. As DNA, the CDR3 is TGTGCCAGCAGCTTAAGCCCGACAGCCGCAGATACGCAGTATTTT. Amino acid sequence: CASSLSPTAADTQYF.